This T cell receptor (beta chain) was sequenced for a study of blood T cell repertoires in COVID-19 (dated by TCRdb to about 2020). General notes on the study: Samples covering the acute and convalescent phases of COVID-19 were provided by collaborators in the United States, Italy and Spain. The prospective study material was composed of cDNA or gDNA derived from T cells, B-cell-depleted T cells, or PBMCs. The dataset comprised deeply sampled blood TCRbeta repertoires from subjects exposed to, actively infected with, or recovered from COVID-19. The repertoires were made available in a free public database intended to serve as a resource for research on the immune response to SARS-CoV-2. The samples were drawn from two sources: the first 160 participants of the ongoing ImmuneRACE study, and 1,254 subjects contributed by 6 global collaborators. A de-identified subject ID, COVID-19 status, age in years and sex were almost always included in the sample metadata. HLA class I and class II types, where available, came from metadata supplied by the sample provider rather than from assay-based typing.

At one collaborating source in Seattle, patients were enrolled during active infection and were followed longitudinally through the course of disease. Each collaborating institution followed its own protocols to collect whole blood in K2EDTA tubes. For TCRbeta analysis, collaborators shipped samples in one of three forms: frozen whole blood, isolated PBMCs, or DNA extracted from either of those sample types. With respect to this clone: Its antigen is still unknown. Base qualities are not provided; no much larger clone lies one nucleotide away.

What the authors observed across the whole study: The amount of clinical and demographic metadata varied by source and participant and was provided uncurated.

The CDR3 runs 13 residues from the cysteine to the phenylalanine. Of all the DNA, just the CDR3 is kept, 39 bases in frame from base 1. The germline V gene gives CDR1 as MNHEY and CDR2 as SVGAGI. The germline ends are 8 bases apart after V is trimmed by 2 bases and J by 3 bases. TCRbeta CDR3 regions were amplified from genomic DNA using the immunoSEQ Assay, a bias-controlled multiplex PCR. The original methods were these. The number of nucleated cells in each sample was estimated by amplification of reference gene primers within the assay. To quantify the absolute abundance of each unique TCRbeta CDR3 rearrangement, sequence reads were collapsed and filtered. For each sample, productive Simpson clonality was calculated as the square root of Simpson's diversity index across productive rearrangements. TCRdb mirrors the immuneACCESS table, restricted to in-frame sequences. Some clones are absent from its copies; in checked studies, under half trace to an unresolved V gene, and the reason for the others is unknown. V and J calls and clone size are given by that table; D and trimming were obtained from the DNA. The sample includes under 60,000 clones, with 87% observed a single time. Jointly, the top ten make up approximately 6.5% of the sample.

The sample comprised peripheral blood. The V and J segments used are TRBV6-5 and TRBJ2-7; a confident D gene designation cannot be given. This clonotype was sampled from a woman aged 55-69 years with COVID-19, enrolled during active disease. The DNA sequence is as follows: TGTGCCAGCAGTTACCAGGCCGACTACGAGCAGTACTTC. Protein translation: CASSYQADYEQYF.